These 11 T cell receptor beta chains share one sample of origin, sequenced in a study of Graves' ophthalmopathy and Graves' hyperthyroidism. The authors amplified TCR beta CDR3 regions from RNA transcripts. Amplification began with first-round RT-PCR using HTBI primers, then second-round multiplex PCR was performed. TCRdb analysed the multiplex PCR reads with MiXCR anew, one entry per CDR3 protein. The sample holds about 740,000 distinct CDR3 sequences, roughly 40% seen once. The sequenced sample consisted of peripheral blood. All receptors derive from an adult man with Graves' ophthalmopathy.

This clonotype showed up many times. The V call is TRBV12-3 or TRBV12-4, the J call TRBJ2-5, with D uncertain. The CDR3 totals 13 residues. The V and J ends lost 5 bases and 4 bases respectively, with 11 bases between them. CDR3 amino acids: CASSGQAPETQYF. As DNA, the CDR3 is TGTGCCAGCAGTGGGCAGGCCCCAGAGACCCAGTACTTC.

This clonotype was detected ten times or more. J is TRBJ2-5 and V is TRBV7-2; D remains unclear. There are 13 residues in the CDR3. The germline gives CDR1 SGHTA, CDR2 FQGNSA. The V end lost 5 bases, the J end lost 1 base, and 8 bases lay between the germline ends. For the CDR3, the DNA is TGTGCCAGCAGCCAAGGGCCCCAAGAGACCCAGTACTTC. Amino acids: CASSQGPQETQYF.

The gene calls are TRBV7-6 and TRBJ1-2; D not certain. This CDR3 region has 15 residues. Germline V gene lookup returns CDR1 SGHVS and CDR2 FNYEAQ. V dropped 3 bases and J dropped 8 bases, with 19 bases sitting between them. The CDR3 spells CASSLSQSVSRGYTF. In DNA, the CDR3 is TGTGCCAGCAGCTTGTCCCAGAGTGTCAGTCGCGGCTACACCTTC.

This clonotype has a count of ten or more. This chain connects TRBV20-1 to TRBJ2-7, with TRBD1 matching 8 bases. The CDR3 has 14 residues. The germline CDR1 and CDR2 sequences are DFQATT and SNEGSKA (reference sequence). V was pared by 4 bases and J by 1 base, with 6 bases of the junction left unmatched. CDR3: CSAKGQGQSYEQYF. CDR3 DNA sequence: TGCAGTGCTAAAGGACAGGGTCAGTCCTACGAGCAGTACTTC.

A word on this clonotype: A read error may account for a junction end that differs from germline. The J gene is TRBJ2-5, the V gene TRBV7-7; possibly TRBD1 or TRBD2 for D (5 bases each). The CDR3 loop spans 13 amino acids. Germline lookup yields CDR1 SSHAT and CDR2 FNYEAQ (reference sequence). The CDR3 loop is CASSLGQGEIQYF. CDR3 sequence (DNA): TGTGCTAGCAGTCTCGGGCAGGGAGAGATCCAGTACTTC.

The chain has TRBV15 and TRBJ1-2; D gene uncertain. Trimming removed 1 base from V and 1 base from J, with 7 bases in between. This CDR3 has 14 residues. Looked up from germline, CDR1 is LNHNV and CDR2 is YYDKDF (reference sequence). The CDR3 DNA reads TGTGCCACCAGCAGAGTTGTTGTTAACTATGGCTACACCTTC. Translated, it gives CATSRVVVNYGYTF. Using reference TRBV15 and TRBJ1-2 for the parts outside the CDR3, the full variable domain is DAMVIQNPRYQVTQFGKPVTLSCSQTLNHNVMYWYQQKSSQAPKLLFHYYDKDFNNEADTPDNFQSRRPNTSFCFLDIRSPGLGDTAMYLCATSRVVVNYGYTFGSGTRLTVV.

The chain combines TRBV2 with TRBJ2-7; D is tentatively TRBD1 or TRBD2 (5 bases each). V was cut by 6 bases and J by 4 bases, with 16 bases left in between. Germline CDR1 is SNHLY and CDR2 is FYNNEI. This CDR3 has 14 residues. CDR3 protein: CASRAGAASYEQYF. CDR3 nucleotides: TGTGCCAGCAGGGCCGGGGCTGCCTCATACGAGCAGTACTTC. Complete variable domain (other parts from reference TRBV2 and TRBJ2-7): EPEVTQTPSHQVTQMGQEVILRCVPISNHLYFYWYRQILGQKVEFLVSFYNNEISEKSEIFDDQFSVERPDGSNFTLKIRSTKLEDSAMYFCASRAGAASYEQYFGPGTRLTVT.

The genes are TRBV7-9 and TRBJ2-5; tentative D call: TRBD2 (5 bases). The CDR3 is 15 residues long. From germline, CDR1 is SEHNR and CDR2 FQNEAQ (reference sequence). Trimming took off 2 bases at V and 11 bases at J, with 21 bases between the two ends. CDR3 region: CASSLTRENTGEQYF. The DNA of the CDR3 is TGTGCCAGCAGCTTAACAAGGGAGAACACCGGGGAGCAGTACTTC.

The V call is TRBV6-6, the J call TRBJ2-7, with 11 bases identical to TRBD2. The CDR3 extends over 19 amino acids. Trimming took 2 bases from V and 3 from J; bases not matched to a gene: 15. Per the germline V gene, CDR1 is MNHNY and CDR2 is SVGAGI (reference sequence). The DNA for the CDR3 is TGTGCCAGCAGTTACGGGACAGTTGGGACTAGCGGACCGAACTACGAGCAGTACTTC. It yields the protein CASSYGTVGTSGPNYEQYF.

This clonotype has more than one count but fewer than ten. The V gene is TRBV20-1, the J gene TRBJ2-7; perhaps TRBD2 as D (5 bases). Looked up from germline, CDR1 is DFQATT and CDR2 is SNEGSKA (reference sequence). Trimming left V 3 bases short and J 5 bases short, with 8 bases between. The CDR3 spans 11 residues. In DNA, the CDR3 is TGCAGTGCTAGTGCCGGGGACGAGCAGTACTTC. Translated, it gives CSASAGDEQYF.

This chain uses TRBV11-2 with TRBJ1-4; D perhaps matches TRBD1 (5 bases). Germline V lookup: CDR1 SGHAT, CDR2 FQNNGV. This CDR3 is built from 15 residues. Trimming cost V 5 bases and J 4 bases, with 14 bases left between them. CDR3 in DNA: TGTGCCAGCAGCCTGCTATGGGGGGATAATGAAAAACTGTTTTTT. This encodes CASSLLWGDNEKLFF. Combining the CDR3 with reference TRBV11-2 and TRBJ1-4 gives the whole variable domain EAGVAQSPRYKIIEKRQSVAFWCNPISGHATLYWYQQILGQGPKLLIQFQNNGVVDDSQLPKDRFSAERLKGVDSTLKIQPAKLEDSAVYLCASSLLWGDNEKLFFGSGTQLSVL.